The 21 T cell receptor beta chains in this list originate from one sample, sequenced in a study of beta chain features in type 1 diabetes. Expressed TCRB transcripts were sequenced because the isolated RNA had all been reverse transcribed beforehand. Clones were read by immunoSEQ multiplex PCR, and TCRdb kept only the in-frame ones, dropping some. In the table there are around 40,000 clones, roughly 49% of which are singletons. Sequenced input: Tregs from blood. Receptors were obtained from a woman aged 18 to 35 in good health.

V gene TRBV6-6 combines with J gene TRBJ2-3; a weak D match, TRBD1 (5 bases). Germline V gene data show CDR1 as MNHNY and CDR2 as SVGAGI (reference sequence). CDR3 length equals 15 residues. The V end lost 6 bases, the J end lost 4 bases, and 17 bases lay between the germline ends. CDR3 DNA sequence: TGTGCCAGCAGCCCGCCGGGTGGGGCGGCAGATACGCAGTATTTT. This translates into CASSPPGGAADTQYF.

This clone has just one count. V gene TRBV19 combines with J gene TRBJ1-5, with D perhaps TRBD1 (5 bases). In germline, CDR1 is LNHDA, CDR2 SQIVND (reference sequence). The CDR3 has 16 amino acids. V lost 7 bases to trimming and J lost 4 bases, with 20 bases between them. CDR3 sequence (DNA): TGTGCCAGTACCTCGCGGGGCTTGGGGGGGAATCAGCCCCAGCATTTT. Translation gives CASTSRGLGGNQPQHF.

The chain employs TRBV6-5 and TRBJ2-7; D is uncertain. V was clipped by 7 bases and J by 5 bases, with 9 bases between them. This CDR3 region has 11 residues. Per germline, CDR1 MNHEY and CDR2 SVGAGI. The CDR3 here is CASTDKDEQYF. CDR3 bases: TGTGCCAGCACTGACAAGGACGAGCAGTACTTC.

V usage is TRBV28 and J usage is TRBJ2-2, with a weak D call TRBD1 (5 bases). The CDR3 loop spans 15 amino acids. Trimming stripped 3 bases from V and 2 bases from J, with 10 bases between. Germline V gene sequence: CDR1 MDHEN, CDR2 SYDVKM. The CDR3 nucleotides are TGTGCCAGCAGTTTTCATGGGGCTAACACCGGGGAGCTGTTTTTT. It yields the protein CASSFHGANTGELFF.

The J gene is TRBJ2-2, the V gene TRBV6-1; D remains unclear. The germline V and J ends were trimmed by 2 bases and 4 bases, with 11 bases remaining between them. Per germline, CDR1 MNHNS and CDR2 SASEGT. The CDR3 loop spans 15 amino acids. The CDR3 reads CASSELYFGTGELFF. The DNA for the CDR3 is TGTGCCAGCAGTGAACTCTATTTTGGCACCGGGGAGCTGTTTTTT.

V gene TRBV4-3 combines with J gene TRBJ2-6; 10 nucleotides agree with TRBD1. The CDR3 extends over 20 amino acids. Germline V gene sequence: CDR1 LGHNA, CDR2 YSLEER. V shed 0 bases, J shed 1 base, and the junction held 9 bases outside the gene matches. The CDR3 loop is CASSQDLIPGQGSGANVLTF. CDR3 coding DNA: TGCGCCAGCAGCCAAGATCTAATCCCGGGACAGGGGTCTGGGGCCAACGTCCTGACTTTC.

The rearrangement joins TRBV9 to TRBJ1-1; D gene unclear. With 0 bases removed from V and 1 base from J, the gap between germline ends came to 4 bases. The CDR3 is 13 residues long. Germline loops: CDR1 SGDLS, CDR2 YYNGEE. In nucleotides, the CDR3 is TGTGCCAGCAGCGTAGACTGGAACACTGAAGCTTTCTTT. It encodes CASSVDWNTEAFF.

The rearrangement joins TRBV6-1 to TRBJ2-3, with D possibly TRBD2 on 7 matching bases. CDR1 and CDR2 from the germline V gene are MNHNS and SASEGT. The V and J ends lost 7 bases and 5 bases respectively, with 13 bases between them. This CDR3 has 13 residues. CDR3 nucleotides: TGTGCCAGCAATGCGGGGGCAGGAGATACGCAGTATTTT. Amino acids: CASNAGAGDTQYF.

This clone was seen more than once but under ten times. The chain employs TRBV5-4 and TRBJ2-7, with TRBD1 matching over 7 bases. V lost 4 bases, J lost 4 bases, and 8 bases stayed unmatched. The CDR3 runs to 14 residues. Per germline, CDR1 SGHNT and CDR2 YYREEE (reference sequence). The CDR3: CASSVGQSQYEQYF. The CDR3, as DNA: TGTGCCAGCAGCGTGGGACAGAGTCAATACGAGCAGTACTTC.

CDR3 in DNA: TGTGCCAGCACCGACGGACTAGGTGCATGGGAGACCCAGTACTTC. It encodes CASTDGLGAWETQYF. The chain uses TRBV7-2 and TRBJ2-5, with 7 nucleotides matching TRBD2. Germline V gene data show CDR1 as SGHTA and CDR2 as FQGNSA. The CDR3 loop spans 15 amino acids. J was trimmed by 5 bases and V by 7 bases; bases with no gene match: 13.

This clone showed up just a few times. V and J are TRBV11-2 and TRBJ2-1, with D uncertain. Germline loops: CDR1 SGHAT, CDR2 FQNNGV. This CDR3 contains 15 residues. V lost 0 bases and J lost 3, with 9 bases in between. This CDR3 reads CASSLESLRYNEQFF. The CDR3 DNA reads TGTGCCAGCAGCTTAGAATCTCTGCGCTACAATGAGCAGTTCTTC.

The chain is built from TRBV5-1 and TRBJ1-4; 11 bases align to TRBD1. Losses at the gene ends were 4 bases for V and 7 bases for J; bases not matched to a gene: 6. This CDR3 is built from 15 residues. The germline CDR1 and CDR2 sequences are SGHRS and YFSETQ. CDR3 sequence (DNA): TGCGCCAGCAGCACAGGACAGGGGGCGGTTGAAAAACTGTTTTTT. Translation gives CASSTGQGAVEKLFF.

This clone appeared a single time. V is TRBV28 and J is TRBJ2-6, with TRBD1 identical over 7 bases. The CDR3 runs to 16 residues. V trimming: 5 bases; J trimming: 2 bases; junction bases outside the gene matches: 6. The V gene's germline CDR1 is MDHEN and CDR2 SYDVKM. The CDR3, as DNA: TGTGCCAGCAGTCTACCAGACAGGGCTGGGGCCAACGTCCTGACTTTC. Protein product: CASSLPDRAGANVLTF.

This clone is a singleton in its sample. This CDR3 reads CASSPRVGGTGTPYEQYF. The CDR3 nucleotides read TGTGCCAGCAGCCCGAGGGTCGGGGGGACCGGGACACCCTACGAGCAGTACTTC. The genes are TRBV7-2 and TRBJ2-7; TRBD2 is a possible D gene (7 bases). This CDR3 has 18 amino acids. V shed 5 bases and J shed 2 bases, with 25 bases lying between them. Per the germline V gene, CDR1 is SGHTA and CDR2 is FQGNSA.

The chain couples TRBV18 to TRBJ2-1, with 8 bases identical to TRBD1. The length of the CDR3 is 17 residues. Germline loops: CDR1 KGHSH, CDR2 LQKENI. The V and J ends lost 2 bases and 7 bases, in that order; junction bases with no gene match: 13. CDR3 bases: TGTGCCAGCTCACCAGAGACAGGGGTAAGGTTTAAGAATGAGCAGTTCTTC. Translating gives CASSPETGVRFKNEQFF. The variable domain in full, with the rest retrieved from reference TRBV18 and TRBJ2-1, is NAGVMQNPRHLVRRRGQEARLRCSPMKGHSHVYWYRQLPEEGLKFMVYLQKENIIDESGMPKERFSAEFPKEGPSILRIQQVVRGDSAAYFCASSPETGVRFKNEQFFGPGTRLTVL.

The CDR3 DNA reads TGTGCCAGCAGCTTACTATCGGGGACAATCATCTACAATGAGCAGTTCTTC. Residues: CASSLLSGTIIYNEQFF. This chain connects TRBV11-1 to TRBJ2-1; TRBD1 is a possible D gene (6 bases). This CDR3 contains 17 residues. The V end was cut by 2 bases, the J end by 3 bases, with 17 bases between. In germline, CDR1 is SGHAT, CDR2 FQDESV (reference sequence). Complete variable domain (other parts from reference TRBV11-1 and TRBJ2-1): EAEVAQSPRYKITEKSQAVAFWCDPISGHATLYWYRQILGQGPELLVQFQDESVVDDSQLPKDRFSAERLKGVDSTLKIQPAELGDSAMYLCASSLLSGTIIYNEQFFGPGTRLTVL.

The chain has TRBV5-1 and TRBJ2-3; 8 bases align to TRBD1. CDR3 size: 17 residues. V lost 5 bases to trimming and J lost 0 bases; unmatched junction nucleotides: 11. The germline gives CDR1 SGHRS, CDR2 YFSETQ. CDR3 protein: CASSYLPGGQSTDTQYF. CDR3 sequence (DNA): TGCGCCAGCAGTTACCTGCCAGGGGGCCAGAGCACAGATACGCAGTATTTT.

A remark on this clone: One end of the junction fails to match germline, which may point to a read error. V gene TRBV13 combines with J gene TRBJ2-2, with 8 positions matching TRBD1. Germline V gene data show CDR1 as PRHDT and CDR2 as FYEKMQ (reference sequence). This CDR3 contains 15 residues. The CDR3 loop is CASSLGQGHTRELLF. CDR3 DNA: TGTGCCAGCAGCCTCGGACAGGGACACACCAGGGAGCTGCTTTTT.

The chain links TRBV7-9 to TRBJ2-3; 12 bases agree with TRBD2. Germline assignment: CDR1 SEHNR and CDR2 FQNEAQ (reference sequence). The CDR3 consists of 18 residues. J was trimmed by 3 bases and V by 5 bases; bases with no gene match: 12. CDR3 in amino acids: CASSPGLAGPGRTDTQYF. The CDR3 DNA reads TGTGCCAGCAGCCCCGGACTAGCGGGACCGGGTCGTACAGATACGCAGTATTTT. The variable domain in full, with the rest retrieved from reference TRBV7-9 and TRBJ2-3, is DTGVSQNPRHKITKRGQNVTFRCDPISEHNRLYWYRQTLGQGPEFLTYFQNEAQLEKSRLLSDRFSAERPKGSFSTLEIQRTEQGDSAMYLCASSPGLAGPGRTDTQYFGPGTRLTVL.

The rearrangement uses TRBV6-5 and TRBJ2-7; D perhaps matches TRBD2 (5 bases). Germline values: CDR1 MNHEY, CDR2 SVGAGI. V lost 6 bases and J 0 bases, leaving 9 bases between the germline ends. The CDR3 consists of 13 residues. CDR3 sequence reads: CASSGVISYEQYF. The CDR3 DNA follows: TGTGCCAGCAGCGGGGTCATCTCCTACGAGCAGTACTTC.

The chain is built from TRBV19 and TRBJ2-1; 10 nucleotides match TRBD2. Per germline, CDR1 LNHDA and CDR2 SQIVND (reference sequence). The ends lost 5 bases at V and 9 bases at J; junction bases unmatched: 4. The CDR3 is made up of 13 amino acids. DNA for the CDR3: TGTGCCAGTAGTCAGGAGCGGGGGGGTGAGCAGTTCTTC. Encoded protein: CASSQERGGEQFF.